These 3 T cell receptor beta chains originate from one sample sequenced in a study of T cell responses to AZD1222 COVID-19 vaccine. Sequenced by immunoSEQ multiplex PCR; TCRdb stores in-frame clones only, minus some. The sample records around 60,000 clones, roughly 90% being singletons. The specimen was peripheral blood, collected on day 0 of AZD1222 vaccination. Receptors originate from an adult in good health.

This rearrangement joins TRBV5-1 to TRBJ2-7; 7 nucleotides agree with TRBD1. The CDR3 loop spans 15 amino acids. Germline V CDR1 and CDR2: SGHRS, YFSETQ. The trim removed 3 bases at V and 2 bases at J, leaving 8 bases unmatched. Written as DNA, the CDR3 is TGCGCCAGCAGCTCCCAGGGGGTGACCCCCTACGAGCAGTACTTC. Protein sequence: CASSSQGVTPYEQYF.

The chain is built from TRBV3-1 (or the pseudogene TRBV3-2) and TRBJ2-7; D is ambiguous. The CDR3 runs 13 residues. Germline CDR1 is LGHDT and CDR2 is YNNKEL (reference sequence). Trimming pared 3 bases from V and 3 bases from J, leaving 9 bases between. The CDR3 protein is CASSQMGHYEQYF. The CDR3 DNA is TGTGCCAGCAGCCAGATGGGCCACTACGAGCAGTACTTC.

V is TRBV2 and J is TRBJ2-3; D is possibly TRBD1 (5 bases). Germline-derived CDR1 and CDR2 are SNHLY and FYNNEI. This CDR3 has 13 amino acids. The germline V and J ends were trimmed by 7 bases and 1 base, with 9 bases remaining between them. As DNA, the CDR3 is TGTGCCAGCACTAGGGGCCGCACAGATACGCAGTATTTT. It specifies CASTRGRTDTQYF.